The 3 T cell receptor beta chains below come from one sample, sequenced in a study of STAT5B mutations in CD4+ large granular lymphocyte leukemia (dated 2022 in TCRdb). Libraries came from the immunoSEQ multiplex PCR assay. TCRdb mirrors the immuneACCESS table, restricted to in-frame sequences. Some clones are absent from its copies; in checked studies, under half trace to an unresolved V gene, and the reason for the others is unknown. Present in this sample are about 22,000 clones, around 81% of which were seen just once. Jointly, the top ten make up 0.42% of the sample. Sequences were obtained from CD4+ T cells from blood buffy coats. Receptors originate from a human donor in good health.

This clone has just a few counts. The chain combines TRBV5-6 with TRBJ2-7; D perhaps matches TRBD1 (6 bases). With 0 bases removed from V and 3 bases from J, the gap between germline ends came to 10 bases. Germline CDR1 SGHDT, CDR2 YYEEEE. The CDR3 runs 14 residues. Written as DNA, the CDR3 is TGTGCCAGCAGCTTGGTCGGACAGATCTACGAGCAGTACTTC. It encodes CASSLVGQIYEQYF.

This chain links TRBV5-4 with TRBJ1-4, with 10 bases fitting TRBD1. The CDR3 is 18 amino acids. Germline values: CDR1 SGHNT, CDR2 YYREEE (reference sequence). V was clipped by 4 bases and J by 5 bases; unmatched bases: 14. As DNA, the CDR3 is TGTGCCAGCAGCCGCCATCGGGACAGGGGAGGCGAAAATGAAAAACTGTTTTTT. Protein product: CASSRHRDRGGENEKLFF.

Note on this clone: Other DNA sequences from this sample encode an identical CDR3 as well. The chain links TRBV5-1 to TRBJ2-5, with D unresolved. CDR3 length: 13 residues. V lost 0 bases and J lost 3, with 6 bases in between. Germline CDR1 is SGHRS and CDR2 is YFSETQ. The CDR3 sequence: CASSLVGEETQYF. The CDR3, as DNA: TGCGCCAGCAGCTTGGTTGGGGAAGAGACCCAGTACTTC. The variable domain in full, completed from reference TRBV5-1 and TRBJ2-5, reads KAGVTQTPRYLIKTRGQQVTLSCSPISGHRSVSWYQQTPGQGLQFLFEYFSETQRNKGNFPGRFSGRQFSNSRSEMNVSTLELGDSALYLCASSLVGEETQYFGPGTRLLVL.